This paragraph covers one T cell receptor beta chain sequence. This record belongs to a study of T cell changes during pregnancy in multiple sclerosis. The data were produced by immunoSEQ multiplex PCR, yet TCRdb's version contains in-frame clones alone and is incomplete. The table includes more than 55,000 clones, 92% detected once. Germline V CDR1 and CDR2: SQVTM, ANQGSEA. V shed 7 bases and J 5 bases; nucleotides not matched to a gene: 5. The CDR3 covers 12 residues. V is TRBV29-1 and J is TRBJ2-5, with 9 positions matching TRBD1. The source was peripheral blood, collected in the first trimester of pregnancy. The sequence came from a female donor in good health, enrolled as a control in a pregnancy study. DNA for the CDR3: TGCAGCGCCAGGACAGGGGCGGAGACCCAGTACTTC. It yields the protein CSARTGAETQYF. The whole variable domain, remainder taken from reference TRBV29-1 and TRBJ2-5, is SAVISQKPSRDICQRGTSLTIQCQVDSQVTMMFWYRQQPGQSLTLIATANQGSEATYESGFVIDKFPISRPNLTFSTLTVSNMSPEDSSIYLCSARTGAETQYFGPGTRLLVL.